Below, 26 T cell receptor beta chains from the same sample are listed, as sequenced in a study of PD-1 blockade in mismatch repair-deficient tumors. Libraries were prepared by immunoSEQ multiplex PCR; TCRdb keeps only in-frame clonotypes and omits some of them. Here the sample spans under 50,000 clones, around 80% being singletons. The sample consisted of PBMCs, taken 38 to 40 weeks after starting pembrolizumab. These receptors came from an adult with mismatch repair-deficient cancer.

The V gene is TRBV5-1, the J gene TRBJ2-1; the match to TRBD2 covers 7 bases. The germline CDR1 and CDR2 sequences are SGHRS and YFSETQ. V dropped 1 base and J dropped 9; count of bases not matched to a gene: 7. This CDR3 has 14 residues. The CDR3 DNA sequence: TGCGCCAGCAGCTTGAGCGGGAACTCGGGTGAGCAGTTCTTC. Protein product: CASSLSGNSGEQFF. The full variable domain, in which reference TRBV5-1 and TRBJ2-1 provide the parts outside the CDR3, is KAGVTQTPRYLIKTRGQQVTLSCSPISGHRSVSWYQQTPGQGLQFLFEYFSETQRNKGNFPGRFSGRQFSNSRSEMNVSTLELGDSALYLCASSLSGNSGEQFFGPGTRLTVL.

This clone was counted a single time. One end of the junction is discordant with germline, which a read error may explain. DNA for the CDR3: TGTGCCATCCGAGGGGGATATCGCAATCAGCCCCAACATTTT. Translation: CAIRGGYRNQPQHF. The chain couples TRBV28 to TRBJ1-5, with a weak D call TRBD1 (6 bases). The CDR3 runs 14 residues. CDR1 and CDR2 (germline): MDHEN, SYDVKM.

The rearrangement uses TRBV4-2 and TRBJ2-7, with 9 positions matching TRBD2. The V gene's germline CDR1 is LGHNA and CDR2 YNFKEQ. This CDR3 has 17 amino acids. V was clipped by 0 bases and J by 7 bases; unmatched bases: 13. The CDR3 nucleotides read TGTGCCAGCAGCCAAGATCGGGGTAGCGGGAGTTTCGGAGAGCAGTACTTC. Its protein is CASSQDRGSGSFGEQYF.

CDR3 in amino acids: CASSPVSGRGGEQFF. CDR3 DNA: TGTGCCAGCTCACCAGTAAGCGGGAGGGGTGGTGAGCAGTTCTTC. V is TRBV18 and J is TRBJ2-1; 10 bases map to TRBD2. Germline trimming cut 2 bases from V and 9 bases from J; bases unmatched to any gene: 7. The CDR3 has 15 amino acids. The germline V gene encodes CDR1 KGHSH and CDR2 LQKENI.

DNA for the CDR3: TGTGCCAGTAGTACTGACCGGGAGCAGGCCTTGGATGAGCAGTTCTTC. Translated: CASSTDREQALDEQFF. The V call is TRBV19, the J call TRBJ2-1; D is perhaps TRBD2 (6 bases). The length of the CDR3 is 16 residues. Trimming took 4 bases from V and 8 from J, leaving 21 bases between them. Germline V gene lookup returns CDR1 LNHDA and CDR2 SQIVND (reference sequence).

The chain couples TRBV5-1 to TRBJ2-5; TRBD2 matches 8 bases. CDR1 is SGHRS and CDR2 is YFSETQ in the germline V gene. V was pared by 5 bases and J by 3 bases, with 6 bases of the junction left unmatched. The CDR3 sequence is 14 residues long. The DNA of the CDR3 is TGCGCCAGCAGGTTAATAGCGGGAAAAGAGACCCAGTACTTC. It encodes CASRLIAGKETQYF.

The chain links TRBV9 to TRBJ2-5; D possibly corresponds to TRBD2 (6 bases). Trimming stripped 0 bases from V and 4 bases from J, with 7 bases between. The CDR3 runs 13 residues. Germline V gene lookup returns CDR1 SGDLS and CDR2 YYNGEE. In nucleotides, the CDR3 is TGTGCCAGCAGCGTAGACGGGAGAGAGACCCAGTACTTC. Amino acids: CASSVDGRETQYF.

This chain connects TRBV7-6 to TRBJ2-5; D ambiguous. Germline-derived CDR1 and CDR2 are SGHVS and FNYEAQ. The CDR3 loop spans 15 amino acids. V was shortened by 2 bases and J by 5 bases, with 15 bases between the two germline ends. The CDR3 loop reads CASSLQTQGSETQYF. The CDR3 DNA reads TGTGCCAGCAGCTTACAGACACAAGGCTCGGAGACCCAGTACTTC.

Here the CDR3 DNA reads TGTGCCAGCAGTTCAGACCGGACAAATACGCAGTATTTT. This gives the protein CASSSDRTNTQYF. This rearrangement joins TRBV6-5 to TRBJ2-3; perhaps TRBD1 as D (5 bases). Germline CDR1 and CDR2: MNHEY and SVGAGI. The CDR3 consists of 13 residues. The V and J ends lost 4 bases and 7 bases respectively, with 12 bases between them.

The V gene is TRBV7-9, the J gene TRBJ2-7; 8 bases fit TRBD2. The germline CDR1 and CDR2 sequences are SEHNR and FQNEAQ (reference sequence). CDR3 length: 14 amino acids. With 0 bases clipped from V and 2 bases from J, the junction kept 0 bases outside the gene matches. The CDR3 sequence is CASSLAREAYEQYF. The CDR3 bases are TGTGCCAGCAGCTTAGCGCGGGAGGCCTACGAGCAGTACTTC.

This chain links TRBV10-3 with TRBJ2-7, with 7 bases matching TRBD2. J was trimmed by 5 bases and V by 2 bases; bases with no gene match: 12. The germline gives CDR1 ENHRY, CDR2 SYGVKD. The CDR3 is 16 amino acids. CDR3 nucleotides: TGTGCCATCAGTGAGGGTCTGGGAGGGAGTATCCACGAGCAGTACTTC. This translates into CAISEGLGGSIHEQYF.

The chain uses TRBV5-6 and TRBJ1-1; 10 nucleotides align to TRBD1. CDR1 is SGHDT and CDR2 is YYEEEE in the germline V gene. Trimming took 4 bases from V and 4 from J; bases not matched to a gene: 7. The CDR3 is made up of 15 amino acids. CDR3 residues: CASSRQGARGTEAFF. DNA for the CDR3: TGTGCCAGCAGCAGACAGGGGGCAAGGGGCACTGAAGCTTTCTTT.

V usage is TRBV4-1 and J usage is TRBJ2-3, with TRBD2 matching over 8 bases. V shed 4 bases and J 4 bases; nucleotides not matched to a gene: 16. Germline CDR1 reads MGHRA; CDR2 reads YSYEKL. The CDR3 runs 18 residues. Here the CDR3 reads CASSRLAGTIGRADTQYF. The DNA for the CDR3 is TGCGCCAGCAGCCGACTCGCCGGGACTATCGGGAGGGCAGATACGCAGTATTTT.

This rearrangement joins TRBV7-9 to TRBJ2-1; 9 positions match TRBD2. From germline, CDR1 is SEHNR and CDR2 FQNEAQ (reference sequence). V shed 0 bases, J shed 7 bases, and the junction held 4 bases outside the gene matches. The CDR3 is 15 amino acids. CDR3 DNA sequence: TGTGCCAGCAGCTTAGCAGCTAGCGGGAAGAATGAGCAGTTCTTC. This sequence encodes CASSLAASGKNEQFF.

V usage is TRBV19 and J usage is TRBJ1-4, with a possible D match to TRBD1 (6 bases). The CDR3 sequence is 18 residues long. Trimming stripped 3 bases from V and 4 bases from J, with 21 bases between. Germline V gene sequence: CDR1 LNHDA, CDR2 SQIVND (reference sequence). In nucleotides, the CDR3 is TGTGCCAGTAGTATCAAACCGCAGGGGCCGAGAGTTAATGAAAAACTGTTTTTT. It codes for CASSIKPQGPRVNEKLFF.

DNA for the CDR3: TGTGCCAGCAGCCAAGCAGTAGTCCTAGCGGGAGTCACCTACGAGCAGTACTTC. This gives the protein CASSQAVVLAGVTYEQYF. This chain joins TRBV4-2 and TRBJ2-7; 10 bases align to TRBD2. Looked up from germline, CDR1 is LGHNA and CDR2 is YNFKEQ. Trimming took 1 base from V and 2 from J; bases not matched to a gene: 11. The CDR3 length is 18 residues.

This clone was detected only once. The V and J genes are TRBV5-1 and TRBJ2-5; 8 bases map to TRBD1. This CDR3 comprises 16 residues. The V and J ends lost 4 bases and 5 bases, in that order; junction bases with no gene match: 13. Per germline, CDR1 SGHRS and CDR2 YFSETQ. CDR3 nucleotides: TGCGCCAGCAGCCAGACTGGTCAGGGGGCGAGGGAGACCCAGTACTTC. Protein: CASSQTGQGARETQYF.

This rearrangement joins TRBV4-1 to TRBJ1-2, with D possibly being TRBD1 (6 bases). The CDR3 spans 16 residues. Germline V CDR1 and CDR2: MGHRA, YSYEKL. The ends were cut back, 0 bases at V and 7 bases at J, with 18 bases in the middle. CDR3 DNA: TGCGCCAGCAGCCAAGATCTTAGGGGGATAAACCGTGGCTACACCTTC. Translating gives CASSQDLRGINRGYTF.

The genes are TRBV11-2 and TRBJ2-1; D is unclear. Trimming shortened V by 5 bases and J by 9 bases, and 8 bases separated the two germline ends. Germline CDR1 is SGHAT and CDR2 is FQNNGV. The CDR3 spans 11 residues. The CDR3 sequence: CASSPGFEQFF. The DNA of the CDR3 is TGTGCCAGCAGCCCTGGCTTTGAGCAGTTCTTC. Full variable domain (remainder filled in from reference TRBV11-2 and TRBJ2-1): EAGVAQSPRYKIIEKRQSVAFWCNPISGHATLYWYQQILGQGPKLLIQFQNNGVVDDSQLPKDRFSAERLKGVDSTLKIQPAKLEDSAVYLCASSPGFEQFFGPGTRLTVL.

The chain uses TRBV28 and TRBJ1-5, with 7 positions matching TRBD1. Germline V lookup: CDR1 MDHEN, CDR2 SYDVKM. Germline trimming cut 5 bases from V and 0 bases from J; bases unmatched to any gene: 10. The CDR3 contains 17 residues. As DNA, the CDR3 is TGTGCCAGCAGTCCGACAAGGGGGCTAAATAGCAATCAGCCCCAGCATTTT. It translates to CASSPTRGLNSNQPQHF.

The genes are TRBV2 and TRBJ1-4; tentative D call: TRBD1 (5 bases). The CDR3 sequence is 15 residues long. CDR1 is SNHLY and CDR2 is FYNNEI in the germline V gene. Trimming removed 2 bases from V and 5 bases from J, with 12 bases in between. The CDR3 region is CASSEWAGRNEKLFF. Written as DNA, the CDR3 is TGTGCCAGCAGTGAATGGGCAGGGAGGAATGAAAAACTGTTTTTT.

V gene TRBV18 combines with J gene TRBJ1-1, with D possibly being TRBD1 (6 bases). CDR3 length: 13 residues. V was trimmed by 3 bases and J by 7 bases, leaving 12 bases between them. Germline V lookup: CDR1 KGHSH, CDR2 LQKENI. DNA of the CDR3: TGTGCCAGCTCACCCTATCCACAGGGTGAAGCTTTCTTT. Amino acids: CASSPYPQGEAFF. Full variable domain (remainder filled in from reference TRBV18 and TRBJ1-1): NAGVMQNPRHLVRRRGQEARLRCSPMKGHSHVYWYRQLPEEGLKFMVYLQKENIIDESGMPKERFSAEFPKEGPSILRIQQVVRGDSAAYFCASSPYPQGEAFFGQGTRLTVV.

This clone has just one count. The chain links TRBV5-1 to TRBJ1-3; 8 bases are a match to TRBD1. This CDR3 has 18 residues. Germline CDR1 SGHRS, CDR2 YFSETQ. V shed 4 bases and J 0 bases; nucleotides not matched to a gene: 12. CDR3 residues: CASSRGQDPRISGNTIYF. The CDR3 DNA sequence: TGCGCCAGCAGCCGGGGACAGGACCCCCGAATCTCTGGAAACACCATATATTTT.

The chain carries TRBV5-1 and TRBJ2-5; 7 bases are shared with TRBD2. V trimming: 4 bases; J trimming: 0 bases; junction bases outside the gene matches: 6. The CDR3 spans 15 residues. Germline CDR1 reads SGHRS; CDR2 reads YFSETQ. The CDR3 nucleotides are TGCGCCAGCAGCCCCGGGACTACGTACCAAGAGACCCAGTACTTC. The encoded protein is CASSPGTTYQETQYF.

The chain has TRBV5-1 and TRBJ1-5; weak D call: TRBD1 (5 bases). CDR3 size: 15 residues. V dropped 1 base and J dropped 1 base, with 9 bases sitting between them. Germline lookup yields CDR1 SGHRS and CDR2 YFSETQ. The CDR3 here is CASSLTGVSNQPQHF. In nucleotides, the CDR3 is TGCGCCAGCAGCTTGACGGGGGTCAGCAATCAGCCCCAGCATTTT.

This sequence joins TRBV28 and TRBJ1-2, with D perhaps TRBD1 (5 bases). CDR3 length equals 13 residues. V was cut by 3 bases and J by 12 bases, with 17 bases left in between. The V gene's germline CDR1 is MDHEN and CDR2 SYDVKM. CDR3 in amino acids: CASSFFRGGLDTF. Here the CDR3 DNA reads TGTGCCAGCAGTTTTTTTCGCGGGGGGTTGGACACCTTC.